A selection of T cell receptor beta chains follows, all from one sample in a study of response to subunit inactivated influenza vaccine. TCRdb re-called the RT-PCR reads through MiXCR, storing one row per CDR3 protein. Seen here are a few hundred thousand distinct CDR3 sequences, 10% to 15% observed once, and the top ten hold less than 8.5%. The sample here was non-naive T cells sorted from PBMCs, taken less than 15 days before vaccination. The receptors were gathered from a man in his fifties or sixties who received an inactivated influenza vaccine. CDR3s include the opening cysteine and the closing phenylalanine or tryptophan. A D gene is named only where the DNA matches it firmly. Clone size is stated in some rows and not others, as once, few, many or a class when expanded.

NA,NA,13,TRBJ1-4,TRBV5-1,TGCGCCAGCAGCGGAAACGTGGAGGAAAAACTGTTTTTT,CASSGNVEEKLFF
many,TRBD1,16,TRBJ2-7,TRBV6-5,TGTGCCAGCAGTTACTCGTATGGGACAGGGGGGGACGAGCAGTACTTC,CASSYSYGTGGDEQYF
NA,NA,15,TRBJ2-6,TRBV5-1,TGCGCCAGCAGCTTGGGGGCGGGACGGGAGAGCGTCCTGACTTTC,CASSLGAGRESVLTF
NA,NA,13,TRBJ1-2,TRBV6-2/TRBV6-3,TGTGCCAGCAGTTACTTTGTAGCGGATGGCTACACCTTC,CASSYFVADGYTF
NA,NA,16,TRBJ2-3,TRBV19,TGTGCCAGTAGTAGCCCCCCGGGACAAAGCACAGATACGCAGTATTTT,CASSSPPGQSTDTQYF
NA,NA,13,TRBJ2-3,TRBV4-2,TGTGCCAGCAGCCAAGCTAGCATAGATACGCAGTATTTT,CASSQASIDTQYF
few,NA,14,TRBJ1-5,TRBV12-3/TRBV12-4,TGTGCCAGCAGCGCCGCAGAAAGCAATCAGCCCCAGCATTTT,CASSAAESNQPQHF
NA,NA,13,TRBJ2-3,TRBV15,TGTGCCACCAGCGAGGGCAGGGCATATACGCAGTATTTT,CATSEGRAYTQYF
NA,NA,14,TRBJ2-5,TRBV7-2,TGTGCCAGCAGCTTAGCGTGGTACCAAGAGACCCAGTACTTC,CASSLAWYQETQYF
many,NA,12,TRBJ2-3,TRBV12-3/TRBV12-4,TGTGCCAGCAGTCCGGGGACAGATACGCAGTATTTT,CASSPGTDTQYF
NA,NA,13,TRBJ2-2,TRBV30,TGTGCCTGGACAGGGTCCGGCACCGGGGAGCTGTTTTTT,CAWTGSGTGELFF
few,TRBD2,16,TRBJ2-3,TRBV19,TGTGCCTGTAGGGCTATCGGGCTAGCGGGTCCAGATACGCAGTATTTT,CACRAIGLAGPDTQYF
many,TRBD1,13,TRBJ2-4,TRBV29-1,TGCAGCGTTTCAGACAGGGGGAAAAACATTCAGTACTTC,CSVSDRGKNIQYF
NA,NA,13,TRBJ2-1,TRBV14,TGTGCCAGCAGCCAAGTTAGCGTCAATGAGCAGTTCTTC,CASSQVSVNEQFF
NA,NA,17,TRBJ2-1,TRBV11-3,TGTGCCAGCAGCTTAGATCCCCCAGGGGGGTTTTCCAATGAGCAGTTCTTC,CASSLDPPGGFSNEQFF
many,NA,14,TRBJ2-1,TRBV6-1,TGTGCCAGCAGTGAAAGGGAGACCTACAATGAGCAGTTCTTC,CASSERETYNEQFF
NA,NA,14,TRBJ2-7,TRBV15,TGTGCCACCAGCAGAGATACAGGGCCCTACGAGCAGTACTTC,CATSRDTGPYEQYF
few,NA,12,TRBJ2-5,TRBV7-8,TGTGCCAGCAGTTCGCCAATAGGGGCCCAGTACTTC,CASSSPIGAQYF
few,NA,13,TRBJ2-7,TRBV20-1,TGCAGTGCTGCTAGCGCCATTGGCTACGAGCAGTACTTC,CSAASAIGYEQYF
NA,NA,14,TRBJ1-1,TRBV3-1,TGTGCCAGCAGCCAAGATCCTGGATCCACTGAAGCTTTCTTT,CASSQDPGSTEAFF
few,TRBD1,13,TRBJ1-1,TRBV12-3/TRBV12-4,TGTGCCAGCAGGAAGGGGGCGCACACTGAAGCTTTCTTT,CASRKGAHTEAFF
many,TRBD2,14,TRBJ2-2,TRBV4-3,TGCGCCAGCAGCCAAACCGGACTAGCCGGGGAGCTGTTTTTT,CASSQTGLAGELFF
NA,TRBD2,16,TRBJ2-7,TRBV4-2,TGTGCCAGCAGCCCGGGGACTAGCGGGTACTCCTACGAGCAGTACTTC,CASSPGTSGYSYEQYF
NA,NA,13,TRBJ2-5,TRBV20-1,TGCAGTGCTAGAGTGGGGGGCCGAGAGACCCAGTACTTC,CSARVGGRETQYF
many,TRBD1,14,TRBJ1-1,TRBV5-1,TGCGCCAGCAGCACGAGACAGGGAAACACTGAAGCTTTCTTT,CASSTRQGNTEAFF
many,NA,18,TRBJ2-2,TRBV9,TGTGCCAGCAGCGTAGTTTCGTCGGTAGCGGCGAACACCGGGGAGCTGTTTTTT,CASSVVSSVAANTGELFF
few,NA,13,TRBJ2-5,TRBV29-1,TGCAGCACCTCCCGGGACACGCAAGAGACCCAGTACTTC,CSTSRDTQETQYF
few,NA,14,TRBJ2-5,TRBV6-2/TRBV6-3,TGTGCCAGCAGTTACGGGCCTAGCCGTCCTTCCCAGTACTTC,CASSYGPSRPSQYF
few,NA,17,TRBJ2-1,TRBV18,TGTGCCAGCTCACCACCGGGAGCGGGTGGAAACTACAATGAGCAGTTCTTC,CASSPPGAGGNYNEQFF
NA,TRBD2,15,TRBJ2-3,TRBV20-1,TGCAGTGCTAGGGCGTCTAGCGGGATCGAAGATACGCAGTATTTT,CSARASSGIEDTQYF